This TCR beta chain was recovered during a study of T cells after yellow fever vaccination. General observations from the study: Only a small proportion of the clonotypes turned up in both the CD4 and the CD8 compartments, likely arising from convergent recombination. Subsequent to the booster, the majority of primary-vaccination clones reappeared (approximately 95% CD4, roughly 90% CD8). High-abundance clonotypes from the bulk population could contaminate FACS-sorted repertoires.

This clonotype was picked up a small number of times. Its antigen is not identified. Trimming pared 1 base from V and 7 bases from J, leaving 10 bases between. CDR3 size: 13 residues. Germline V gene data show CDR1 as MDHEN and CDR2 as SYDVKM. Template-switching 5'RACE yielded the TCR cDNA; a universal primer site and UMIs were added in the process. In TCRdb, the 5' RACE reads were re-called with MiXCR into one record per CDR3 protein. Among some 200,000 distinct CDR3 sequences listed, approximately 3.2% were seen once. This clonotype originated in a man aged 18 to 29 who received the YFV17D yellow fever vaccine. The V gene is TRBV28, the J gene TRBJ1-1; possible D gene TRBD1, 5 bases. The source was CD4+ T cells sorted from PBMCs, collected 10 days after the yellow fever booster vaccination. The CDR3 is CASSLFGGLEAFF. In nucleotides, the CDR3 is TGTGCCAGCAGTTTATTTGGGGGACTTGAAGCTTTCTTT.